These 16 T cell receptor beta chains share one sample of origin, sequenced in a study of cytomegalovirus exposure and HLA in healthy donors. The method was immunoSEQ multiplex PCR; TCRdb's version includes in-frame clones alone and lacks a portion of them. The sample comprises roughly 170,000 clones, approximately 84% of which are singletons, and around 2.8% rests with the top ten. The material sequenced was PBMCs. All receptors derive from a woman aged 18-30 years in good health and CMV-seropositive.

DNA of the CDR3: TGTGCCAGCAGTCAAGGAGGCAACACCATATATTTT. This gives the protein CASSQGGNTIYF. This sequence joins TRBV11-2 and TRBJ1-3; D gene uncertain. V was cut by 6 bases and J by 7 bases, with 10 bases left in between. This CDR3 spans 12 amino acids. Per the germline V gene, CDR1 is SGHAT and CDR2 is FQNNGV.

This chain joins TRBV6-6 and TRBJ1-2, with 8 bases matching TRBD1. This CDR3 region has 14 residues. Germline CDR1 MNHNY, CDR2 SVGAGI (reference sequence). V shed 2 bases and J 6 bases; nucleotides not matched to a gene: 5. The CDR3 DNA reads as TGTGCCAGCAGTTACGAGTTGACAGGGGATGGCTACACCTTC. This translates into CASSYELTGDGYTF.

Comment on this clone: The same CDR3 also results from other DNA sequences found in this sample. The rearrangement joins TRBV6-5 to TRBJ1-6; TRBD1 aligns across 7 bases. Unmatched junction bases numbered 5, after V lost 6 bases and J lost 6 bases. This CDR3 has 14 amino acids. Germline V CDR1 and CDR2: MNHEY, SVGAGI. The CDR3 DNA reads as TGTGCCAGCAGAACCGGGACAGTTAATTCACCCCTCCACTTT. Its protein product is CASRTGTVNSPLHF.

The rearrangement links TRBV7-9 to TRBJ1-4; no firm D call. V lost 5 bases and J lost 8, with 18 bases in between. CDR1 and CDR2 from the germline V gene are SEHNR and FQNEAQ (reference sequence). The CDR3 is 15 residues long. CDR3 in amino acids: CASSPPFQSEEKLFF. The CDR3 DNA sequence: TGTGCCAGCAGCCCGCCGTTCCAATCGGAGGAAAAACTGTTTTTT.

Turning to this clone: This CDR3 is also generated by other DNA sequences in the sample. The CDR3 sequence: CASSVVAGANTGELFF. The CDR3 DNA sequence: TGTGCCAGCAGCGTAGTGGCAGGGGCTAACACCGGGGAGCTGTTTTTT. The V gene is TRBV9, the J gene TRBJ2-2; possible D gene TRBD1, 6 bases. The CDR3 sequence is 16 residues long. The germline V and J ends were trimmed by 0 bases and 2 bases, with 11 bases remaining between them. Germline V gene lookup returns CDR1 SGDLS and CDR2 YYNGEE.

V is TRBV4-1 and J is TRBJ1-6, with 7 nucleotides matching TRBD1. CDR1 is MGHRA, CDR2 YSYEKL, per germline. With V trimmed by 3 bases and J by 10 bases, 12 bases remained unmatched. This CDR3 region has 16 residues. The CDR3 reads CASSHPMTGRRSPLHF. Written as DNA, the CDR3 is TGCGCCAGCAGCCATCCTATGACAGGGCGTAGGTCACCCCTCCACTTT.

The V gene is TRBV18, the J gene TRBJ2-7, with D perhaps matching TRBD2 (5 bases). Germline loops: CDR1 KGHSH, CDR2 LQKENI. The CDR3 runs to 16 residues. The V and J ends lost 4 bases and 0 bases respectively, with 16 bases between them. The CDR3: CASSLTIKQHSYEQYF. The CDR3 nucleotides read TGTGCCAGCTCACTGACTATAAAACAGCACTCCTACGAGCAGTACTTC.

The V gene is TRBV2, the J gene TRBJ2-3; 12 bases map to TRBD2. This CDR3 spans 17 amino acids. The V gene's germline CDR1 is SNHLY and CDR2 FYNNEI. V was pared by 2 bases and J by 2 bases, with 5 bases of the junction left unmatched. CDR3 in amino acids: CASSETASGGATDTQYF. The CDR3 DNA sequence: TGTGCCAGCAGTGAAACGGCTAGCGGGGGGGCCACAGATACGCAGTATTTT.

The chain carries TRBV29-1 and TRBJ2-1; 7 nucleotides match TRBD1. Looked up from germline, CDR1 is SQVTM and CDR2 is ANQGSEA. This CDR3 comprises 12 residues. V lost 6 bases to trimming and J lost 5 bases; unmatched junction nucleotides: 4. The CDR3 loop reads CSVKDRDNEQFF. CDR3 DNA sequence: TGCAGCGTAAAAGACAGGGACAATGAGCAGTTCTTC.

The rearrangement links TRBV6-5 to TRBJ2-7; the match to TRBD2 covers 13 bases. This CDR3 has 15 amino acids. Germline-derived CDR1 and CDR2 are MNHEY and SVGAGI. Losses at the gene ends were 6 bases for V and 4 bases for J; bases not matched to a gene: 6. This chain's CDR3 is CASRRQTSGGYEQYF. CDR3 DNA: TGTGCCAGCAGACGCCAGACTAGCGGGGGGTACGAGCAGTACTTC.

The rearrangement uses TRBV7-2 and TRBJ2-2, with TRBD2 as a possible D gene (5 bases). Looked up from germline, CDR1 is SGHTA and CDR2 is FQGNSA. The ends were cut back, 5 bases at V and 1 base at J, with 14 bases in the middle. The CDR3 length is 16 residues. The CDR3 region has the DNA TGTGCCAGCAGCCCTTCGGGGAGTTTGAACACCGGGGAGCTGTTTTTT. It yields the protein CASSPSGSLNTGELFF. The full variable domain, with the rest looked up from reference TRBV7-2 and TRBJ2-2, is GAGVSQSPSNKVTEKGKDVELRCDPISGHTALYWYRQSLGQGLEFLIYFQGNSAPDKSGLPSDRFSAERTGGSVSTLTIQRTQQEDSAVYLCASSPSGSLNTGELFFGEGSRLTVL.

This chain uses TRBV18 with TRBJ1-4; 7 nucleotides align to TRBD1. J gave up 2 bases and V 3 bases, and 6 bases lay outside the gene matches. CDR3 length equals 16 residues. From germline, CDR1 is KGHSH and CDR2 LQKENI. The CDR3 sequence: CASSPFTRGTNEKLFF. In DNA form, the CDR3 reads TGTGCCAGCTCACCGTTCACCAGGGGGACTAATGAAAAACTGTTTTTT.

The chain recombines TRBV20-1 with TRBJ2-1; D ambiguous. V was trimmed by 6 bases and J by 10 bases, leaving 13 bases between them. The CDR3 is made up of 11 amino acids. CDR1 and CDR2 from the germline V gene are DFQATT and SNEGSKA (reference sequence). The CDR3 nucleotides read TGCAGTGCCTCCGGCGGTGCCGAGCAGTTCTTC. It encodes CSASGGAEQFF.

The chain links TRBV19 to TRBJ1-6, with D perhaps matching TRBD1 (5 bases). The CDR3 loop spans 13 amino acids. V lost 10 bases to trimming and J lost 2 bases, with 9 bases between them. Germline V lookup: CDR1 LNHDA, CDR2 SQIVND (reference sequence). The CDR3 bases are TGTGCCACCAGGGAGGCCTATAATTCACCCCTCCACTTT. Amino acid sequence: CATREAYNSPLHF. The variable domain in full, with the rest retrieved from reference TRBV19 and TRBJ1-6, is DGGITQSPKYLFRKEGQNVTLSCEQNLNHDAMYWYRQDPGQGLRLIYYSQIVNDFQKGDIAEGYSVSREKKESFPLTVTSAQKNPTAFYLCATREAYNSPLHFGNGTRLTVT.

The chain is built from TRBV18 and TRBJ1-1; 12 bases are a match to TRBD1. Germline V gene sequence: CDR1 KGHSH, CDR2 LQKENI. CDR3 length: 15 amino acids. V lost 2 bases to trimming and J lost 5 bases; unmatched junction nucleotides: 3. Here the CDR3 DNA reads TGTGCCAGCTCACCAGGGACAGGGGGCGTAACTGAAGCTTTCTTT. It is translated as CASSPGTGGVTEAFF. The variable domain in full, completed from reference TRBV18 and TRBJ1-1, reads NAGVMQNPRHLVRRRGQEARLRCSPMKGHSHVYWYRQLPEEGLKFMVYLQKENIIDESGMPKERFSAEFPKEGPSILRIQQVVRGDSAAYFCASSPGTGGVTEAFFGQGTRLTVV.

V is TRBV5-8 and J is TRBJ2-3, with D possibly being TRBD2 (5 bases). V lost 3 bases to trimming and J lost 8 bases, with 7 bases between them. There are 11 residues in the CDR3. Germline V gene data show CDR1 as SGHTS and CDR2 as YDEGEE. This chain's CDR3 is CASSYGGTQYF. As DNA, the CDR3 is TGTGCCAGCAGCTACGGAGGTACGCAGTATTTT. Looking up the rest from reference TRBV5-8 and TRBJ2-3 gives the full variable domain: EAGVTQSPTHLIKTRGQQATLRCSPISGHTSVYWYQQALGLGLQFLLWYDEGEERNRGNFPPRFSGRQFPNYSSELNVNALELEDSALYLCASSYGGTQYFGPGTRLTVL.